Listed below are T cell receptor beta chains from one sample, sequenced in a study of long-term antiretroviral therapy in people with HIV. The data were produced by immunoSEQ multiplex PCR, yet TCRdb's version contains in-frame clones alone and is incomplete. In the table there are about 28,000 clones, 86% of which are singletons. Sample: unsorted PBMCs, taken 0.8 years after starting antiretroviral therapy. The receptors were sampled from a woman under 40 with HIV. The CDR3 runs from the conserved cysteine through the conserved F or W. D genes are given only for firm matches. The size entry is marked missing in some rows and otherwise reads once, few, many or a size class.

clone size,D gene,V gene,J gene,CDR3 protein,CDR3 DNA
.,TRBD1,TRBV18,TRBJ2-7,CASSDRQGGYEQYF,TGTGCCAGCTCTGATAGACAGGGTGGGTACGAGCAGTACTTC
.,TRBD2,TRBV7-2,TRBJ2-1,CASSQTGLAGNEQFF,TGTGCCAGCAGCCAAACGGGACTAGCGGGTAATGAGCAGTTCTTC
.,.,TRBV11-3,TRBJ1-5,CASSGGQGYQPQHF,TGTGCCAGCAGCGGTGGGCAGGGATATCAGCCCCAGCATTTT
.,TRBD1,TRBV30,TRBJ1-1,CAWSAPGTENTEAFF,TGTGCCTGGAGTGCCCCAGGGACAGAGAACACTGAAGCTTTCTTT
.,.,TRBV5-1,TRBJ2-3,CASNPTSTDTQYF,TGCGCCAGCAACCCTACTAGCACAGATACGCAGTATTTT
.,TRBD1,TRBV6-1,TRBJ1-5,CASRRQGGQPQHF,TGTGCCAGCAGGAGGCAGGGGGGACAGCCCCAGCATTTT
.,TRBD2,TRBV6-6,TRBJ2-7,CASRSPTSGGAYEQYF,TGTGCCAGCAGATCCCCTACTAGCGGGGGGGCCTACGAGCAGTACTTC
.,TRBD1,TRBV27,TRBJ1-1,CASSSRDRPIDEAFF,TGTGCCAGCAGTTCCCGGGACAGGCCTATAGATGAAGCTTTCTTT
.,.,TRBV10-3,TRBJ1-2,CAISEGTSPNYGYTF,TGTGCCATCAGTGAGGGGACATCCCCAAACTATGGCTACACCTTC
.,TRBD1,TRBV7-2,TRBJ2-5,CASSFGTAQETQYF,TGTGCCAGCAGCTTCGGGACAGCCCAAGAGACCCAGTACTTC
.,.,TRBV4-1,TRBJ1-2,CASSQGFVVGGNNYGYTF,TGCGCCAGCAGCCAAGGGTTCGTCGTAGGTGGGAATAACTATGGCTACACCTTC
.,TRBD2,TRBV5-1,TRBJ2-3,CASSLAAGRGTDTQYF,TGCGCCAGCAGCTTGGCAGCGGGGAGGGGCACAGATACGCAGTATTTT
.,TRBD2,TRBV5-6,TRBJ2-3,CASSLAGTSVNTQYF,TGTGCCAGCAGCTTGGCCGGGACTAGTGTAAATACGCAGTATTTT
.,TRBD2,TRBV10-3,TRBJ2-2,CAISEGLAGTGELFF,TGTGCCATCAGTGAGGGACTAGCGGGCACCGGGGAGCTGTTTTTT
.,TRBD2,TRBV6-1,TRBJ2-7,CASLELAGGRREQYF,TGTGCCAGTCTCGAACTAGCGGGGGGGCGGCGAGAGCAGTACTTC
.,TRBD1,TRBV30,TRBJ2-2,CAWLQGARTGELFF,TGTGCCTGGCTTCAGGGGGCGCGCACCGGGGAGCTGTTTTTT
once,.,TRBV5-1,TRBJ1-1,CASSFAGNTEAFF,TGCGCCAGCAGCTTTGCAGGGAACACTGAAGCTTTCTTT
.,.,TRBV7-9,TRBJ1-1,CASSPLFDRGTEAFF,TGTGCCAGCAGCCCTCTTTTTGACCGGGGAACTGAAGCTTTCTTT
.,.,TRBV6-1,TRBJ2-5,CASSEEYGLLGETQYF,TGTGCCAGCAGTGAAGAATACGGACTACTAGGGGAGACCCAGTACTTC
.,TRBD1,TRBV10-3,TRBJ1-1,CAISGGGTNTEAFF,TGTGCCATCAGTGGAGGGGGCACGAACACTGAAGCTTTCTTT
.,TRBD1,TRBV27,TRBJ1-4,CASSSRTGRVEKLFF,TGTGCCAGCAGTTCTCGGACAGGGAGGGTTGAAAAACTGTTTTTT
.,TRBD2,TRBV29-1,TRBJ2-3,CSVRGGATSTDTQYF,TGCAGCGTTCGCGGGGGGGCAACTAGCACAGATACGCAGTATTTT
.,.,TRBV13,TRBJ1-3,CASSSPTSSGNTIYF,TGTGCCAGCAGCTCTCCGACGAGCTCTGGAAACACCATATATTTT
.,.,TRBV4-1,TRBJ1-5,CASSQVPDSNQPQHF,TGCGCCAGCAGCCAAGTCCCAGATAGCAATCAGCCCCAGCATTTT
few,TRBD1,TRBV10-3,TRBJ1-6,CAISGLPGQGHSPLHF,TGTGCCATCAGCGGATTACCAGGACAGGGCCATTCACCCCTCCACTTT
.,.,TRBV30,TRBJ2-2,CAWTPGLLNTGELFF,TGTGCCTGGACTCCCGGACTGCTGAACACCGGGGAGCTGTTTTTT
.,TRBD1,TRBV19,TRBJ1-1,CASKRTGTGTEAFF,TGTGCCAGTAAACGAACCGGGACAGGGACTGAAGCTTTCTTT
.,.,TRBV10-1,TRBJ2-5,CASSDALGWTQYF,TGCGCCAGCAGTGATGCTCTTGGGTGGACCCAGTACTTC
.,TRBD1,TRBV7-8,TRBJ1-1,CASSPTGGGMRTEAFF,TGTGCCAGCAGTCCGACAGGGGGCGGAATGAGGACTGAAGCTTTCTTT
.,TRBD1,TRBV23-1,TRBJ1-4,CASSQKLRGQGTTNEKLFF,TGCGCCAGCAGTCAAAAACTTAGGGGACAGGGGACAACTAATGAAAAACTGTTTTTT
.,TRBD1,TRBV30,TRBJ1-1,CAWSAPGQGKNTEAFF,TGTGCCTGGAGCGCCCCGGGACAGGGGAAGAACACTGAAGCTTTCTTT
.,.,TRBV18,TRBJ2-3,CASSRTAGTDTQYF,TGTGCCAGCTCGAGGACGGCTGGCACAGATACGCAGTATTTT
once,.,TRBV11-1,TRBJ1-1,CASSLAETARAFF,TGTGCCAGCAGTTTGGCGGAGACAGCGAGGGCTTTCTTT
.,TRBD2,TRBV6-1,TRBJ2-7,CASSGLAGGYEQYF,TGTGCCAGCAGTGGCCTAGCGGGGGGCTACGAGCAGTACTTC
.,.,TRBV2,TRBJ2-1,CARGDRSNEQFF,TGTGCCAGGGGGGATAGGAGCAATGAGCAGTTCTTC
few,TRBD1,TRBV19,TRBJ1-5,CASSPPQGARPQHF,TGTGCCAGTAGCCCGCCACAGGGGGCGAGACCCCAGCATTTT
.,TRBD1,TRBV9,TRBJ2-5,CASSPRTGSETQYF,TGTGCCAGCAGCCCCAGGACAGGGAGTGAGACCCAGTACTTC
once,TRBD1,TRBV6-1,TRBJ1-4,CASSDLTGGLTNEKLFF,TGTGCCAGCAGTGATCTGACAGGGGGCCTAACTAATGAAAAACTGTTTTTT
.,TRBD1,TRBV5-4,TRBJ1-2,CASSAGTGWGQGNYGYTF,TGTGCCAGCAGCGCAGGGACAGGTTGGGGTCAGGGCAACTATGGCTACACCTTC
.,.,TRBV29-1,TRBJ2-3,CSVVVAATDTQYF,TGCAGCGTTGTCGTAGCGGCCACAGATACGCAGTATTTT
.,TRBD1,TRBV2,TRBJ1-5,CASSEAWDRGYQPQHF,TGTGCCAGCAGTGAAGCTTGGGACAGGGGTTATCAGCCCCAGCATTTT